The 29 T cell receptor beta chains presented below share a single source sample, sequenced in a study of cytomegalovirus exposure and HLA in healthy donors. The PCR employed 60 Vbeta primers together with 13 Jbeta primers. Method: immunoSEQ multiplex PCR; TCRdb's copy keeps in-frame clones and lacks some. Of 100,000 to 150,000 clones in the sample, over 60% were seen once. The sequenced material came from PBMCs. The receptors shown here come from a woman aged 60 to 75 in good health and CMV-seronegative.

This rearrangement joins TRBV5-1 to TRBJ2-3, with 10 bases fitting TRBD2. Germline-derived CDR1 and CDR2 are SGHRS and YFSETQ. This CDR3 has 16 amino acids. The V gene end was trimmed by 0 bases and the J gene end by 8 bases; junction bases not matched to a gene: 9. Written as DNA, the CDR3 is TGCGCCAGCAGCTTGGACCTAGCGGGGGCCCAGGGTACGCAGTATTTT. Its protein is CASSLDLAGAQGTQYF.

This sequence joins TRBV18 and TRBJ2-7; 10 bases align to TRBD2. Germline values: CDR1 KGHSH, CDR2 LQKENI. V was clipped by 2 bases and J by 4 bases; unmatched bases: 11. The CDR3 loop spans 17 amino acids. In DNA form, the CDR3 reads TGTGCCAGCTCACCAGGGCTGAGACTAGCGGGCCATTACGAGCAGTACTTC. It translates to CASSPGLRLAGHYEQYF.

The CDR3 is CASSRQSEGRYTF. In DNA, the CDR3 is TGTGCCAGCAGCCGCCAGTCGGAGGGCCGCTACACCTTC. V is TRBV6-6 and J is TRBJ1-2, with D unclear. Germline V gives CDR1 MNHNY, CDR2 SVGAGI (reference sequence). CDR3 length equals 13 residues. V was shortened by 6 bases and J by 9 bases, with 17 bases between the two germline ends.

This clone was seen more than once but under ten times. The gene calls are TRBV28 and TRBJ2-6, with 12 positions matching TRBD2. CDR1 and CDR2 (germline): MDHEN, SYDVKM. This CDR3 is built from 17 residues. With V trimmed by 5 bases and J by 0 bases, 2 bases remained unmatched. This CDR3 reads CASSPTSGSSGANVLTF. CDR3 DNA sequence: TGTGCCAGCAGTCCGACTAGCGGGAGCTCTGGGGCCAACGTCCTGACTTTC.

CDR3 loop: CASSKDRGGRAYNEQFF. The CDR3 nucleotides read TGCGCCAGCAGCAAGGACAGGGGGGGTAGAGCTTACAATGAGCAGTTCTTC. The rearrangement joins TRBV5-1 to TRBJ2-1; TRBD1 matches 10 bases. CDR1 SGHRS and CDR2 YFSETQ come from the germline V gene. J was trimmed by 4 bases and V by 4 bases; bases with no gene match: 11. The CDR3 covers 17 residues.

This rearrangement joins TRBV4-1 to TRBJ2-7, with D possibly being TRBD1 (6 bases). The CDR3 is made up of 14 amino acids. From germline, CDR1 is MGHRA and CDR2 YSYEKL. V was trimmed by 4 bases and J by 0 bases, leaving 10 bases between them. The CDR3 here is CASSLRDISYEQYF. CDR3 nucleotide sequence: TGCGCCAGCAGCCTCCGGGACATCTCCTACGAGCAGTACTTC.

The CDR3 sequence: CASSQVQGGSYEQYF. In DNA, the CDR3 is TGCGCCAGCAGCCAAGTTCAGGGGGGCTCCTACGAGCAGTACTTC. This chain joins TRBV4-1 and TRBJ2-5, with D maybe TRBD1 (7 bases). The J call could be wrong; TRBJ2-7 is a better fit for the DNA end. This CDR3 is built from 15 residues. Germline CDR1 is MGHRA and CDR2 is YSYEKL.

This clone was seen a handful of times. V gene TRBV28 combines with J gene TRBJ1-1, with 9 positions matching TRBD1. The V gene's germline CDR1 is MDHEN and CDR2 SYDVKM. V shed 6 bases, J shed 0 bases, and the junction held 23 bases outside the gene matches. The CDR3 covers 21 residues. The CDR3 spells CASSPLLGQGPDFLMNTEAFF. Written as DNA, the CDR3 is TGTGCCAGCAGCCCCTTGCTGGGACAGGGCCCCGATTTCCTAATGAACACTGAAGCTTTCTTT.

The chain has TRBV5-1 and TRBJ2-3; weak D call: TRBD2 (5 bases). This CDR3 is built from 14 residues. The V gene lost 2 bases and the J gene lost 3 bases, with 10 bases spanning the gap. Germline V CDR1 and CDR2: SGHRS, YFSETQ. The CDR3 loop is CASSLAEKTDTQYF. The CDR3 region has the DNA TGCGCCAGCAGCTTAGCGGAAAAAACAGATACGCAGTATTTT.

The chain combines TRBV6-1 with TRBJ1-5, with 10 bases that match TRBD1. V was clipped by 1 base and J by 0 bases; unmatched bases: 15. From germline, CDR1 is MNHNS and CDR2 SASEGT. This CDR3 spans 21 amino acids. The chain's CDR3 is CASSEGWGQGPSWVSNQPQHF. The CDR3 bases are TGTGCCAGCAGTGAAGGTTGGGGACAGGGGCCGTCATGGGTTAGCAATCAGCCCCAGCATTTT.

The rearrangement links TRBV19 to TRBJ2-5, with 8 bases fitting TRBD2. The end of the DNA fits TRBJ2-7 better, so the J call may be wrong. The CDR3 spans 16 residues. Germline CDR1 reads LNHDA; CDR2 reads SQIVND (reference sequence). The CDR3: CASSIASGGYAYEQYF. The CDR3 nucleotides are TGTGCCAGTAGTATAGCGAGCGGGGGTTACGCCTACGAGCAGTACTTC.

The V and J genes are TRBV5-1 and TRBJ1-2; the match to TRBD1 covers 10 bases. V trimming: 0 bases; J trimming: 8 bases; junction bases outside the gene matches: 7. CDR1 and CDR2 (germline): SGHRS, YFSETQ. This CDR3 has 15 residues. CDR3 in amino acids: CASSLEGQGTRGYTF. The CDR3, as DNA: TGCGCCAGCAGCTTGGAGGGACAGGGGACGAGAGGCTACACCTTC.

V usage is TRBV28 and J usage is TRBJ1-2; the D gene is possibly TRBD1 (6 bases). Trimming pared 6 bases from V and 7 bases from J, leaving 18 bases between. This CDR3 has 14 amino acids. From germline, CDR1 is MDHEN and CDR2 SYDVKM. This CDR3 reads CASRHSGGAGGYTF. The DNA of the CDR3 is TGTGCCAGCAGGCACTCGGGGGGCGCAGGTGGCTACACCTTC.

The rearrangement links TRBV30 to TRBJ2-3, with TRBD2 identical over 11 bases. The CDR3 runs 16 residues. Germline values: CDR1 GTSNPN, CDR2 SVGIG (reference sequence). Unmatched junction bases numbered 11, after V lost 4 bases and J lost 5 bases. For the CDR3, the DNA is TGTGCCTGGACCCGCGGGCTAGCGGGAGGCTTAGATACGCAGTATTTT. Residues: CAWTRGLAGGLDTQYF.

The chain has TRBV19 and TRBJ2-4; TRBD2 matches 7 bases. The junction had 14 bases not matched to a gene; V was cut back by 3 bases and J by 12 bases. The length of the CDR3 is 15 residues. Looked up from germline, CDR1 is LNHDA and CDR2 is SQIVND (reference sequence). CDR3 DNA: TGTGCCAGTAGTATTGATGGCGGGAGAGTTCTTAATCAGTACTTC. It yields the protein CASSIDGGRVLNQYF.

The chain recombines TRBV27 with TRBJ2-2, with 7 bases fitting TRBD2. The length of the CDR3 is 14 residues. The germline V gene has CDR1 MNHEY and CDR2 SMNVEV (reference sequence). With 6 bases clipped from V and 8 bases from J, the junction kept 9 bases outside the gene matches. The CDR3 loop reads CASRGGGTLGELFF. CDR3 sequence (DNA): TGTGCCAGCAGGGGGGGAGGGACGCTGGGGGAGCTGTTTTTT.

This clone was seen once. The chain couples TRBV29-1 to TRBJ2-1, with TRBD2 as a possible D gene (5 bases). There are 17 residues in the CDR3. Trimming removed 6 bases at V and 5 bases at J, with 26 bases between. CDR1 SQVTM and CDR2 ANQGSEA come from the germline V gene. In DNA form, the CDR3 reads TGCAGCGTGGGCGGATTGTGGCGAGGGAAGCGAAACAATGAGCAGTTCTTC. It specifies CSVGGLWRGKRNNEQFF.

CDR3 protein: CASETSGGPKETQYF. The CDR3 coding sequence is TGTGCCAGCGAGACTAGCGGGGGGCCCAAAGAGACCCAGTACTTC. The chain employs TRBV28 and TRBJ2-5; 13 positions agree with TRBD2. J lost 3 bases, V lost 8 bases, and 6 bases had no gene match. Germline V gene sequence: CDR1 MDHEN, CDR2 SYDVKM. This CDR3 contains 15 residues.

The J gene is TRBJ2-7, the V gene TRBV7-3; 8 nucleotides agree with TRBD1. Germline V gene sequence: CDR1 SGHTA, CDR2 FQGTGA. Germline trimming cut 2 bases from V and 2 bases from J; bases unmatched to any gene: 5. CDR3 length: 15 amino acids. The CDR3 nucleotides read TGTGCCAGCAGCTTAGGGCAGGGGGCTGCCTACGAGCAGTACTTC. The encoded protein is CASSLGQGAAYEQYF.

The gene calls are TRBV19 and TRBJ1-1; tentative D call: TRBD1 (5 bases). V was pared by 3 bases and J by 4 bases, with 15 bases between. CDR1 and CDR2 from the germline V gene are LNHDA and SQIVND (reference sequence). The CDR3 runs to 15 residues. CDR3 protein: CASSIWGEYGTEAFF. The CDR3 DNA sequence: TGTGCCAGTAGTATCTGGGGGGAATATGGCACTGAAGCTTTCTTT. Drawing the rest from reference TRBV19 and TRBJ1-1, the complete variable domain is DGGITQSPKYLFRKEGQNVTLSCEQNLNHDAMYWYRQDPGQGLRLIYYSQIVNDFQKGDIAEGYSVSREKKESFPLTVTSAQKNPTAFYLCASSIWGEYGTEAFFGQGTRLTVV.

This clone was detected a few times. The chain recombines TRBV5-1 with TRBJ1-5; no firm D call. V was pared by 4 bases and J by 1 base, with 6 bases between. The germline V gene has CDR1 SGHRS and CDR2 YFSETQ. The CDR3 has 13 amino acids. This CDR3 reads CASSQASNQPQHF. Here the CDR3 DNA reads TGCGCCAGCAGCCAGGCGAGCAATCAGCCCCAGCATTTT.

The sample holds a few counts of this clone. The V and J genes are TRBV6-5 and TRBJ1-3; weak D call: TRBD1 (5 bases). CDR1 is MNHEY, CDR2 SVGAGI, per germline. V was shortened by 7 bases and J by 2 bases, with 12 bases between the two germline ends. This CDR3 has 14 residues. Here the CDR3 DNA reads TGTGCCAGCACTCAGGGTGTAGCTGGAAACACCATATATTTT. Translated: CASTQGVAGNTIYF.

Here the CDR3 reads CAKGRPGDHEQYF. CDR3 nucleotides: TGTGCCAAGGGGCGGCCGGGAGACCACGAGCAGTACTTC. The chain uses TRBV2 and TRBJ2-7; maybe TRBD2 (6 bases). The V end was cut by 10 bases, the J end by 5 bases, with 18 bases between. This CDR3 is built from 13 residues. The germline V gene has CDR1 SNHLY and CDR2 FYNNEI.

The genes are TRBV27 and TRBJ1-1; tentatively, D is TRBD1 (6 bases). The V end was cut by 2 bases, the J end by 5 bases, with 12 bases between. The CDR3 has 14 amino acids. Germline V gene sequence: CDR1 MNHEY, CDR2 SMNVEV (reference sequence). The CDR3 nucleotides are TGTGCCAGCAGTTTAGGGGGCTGGGGGACTGAAGCTTTCTTT. Its translation: CASSLGGWGTEAFF.

V usage is TRBV6-6 and J usage is TRBJ2-4, with D hard to call. This CDR3 comprises 14 residues. Germline V gene sequence: CDR1 MNHNY, CDR2 SVGAGI (reference sequence). V lost 6 bases to trimming and J lost 0 bases, with 9 bases between them. The CDR3 here is CASSVELAKNIQYF. The CDR3 coding sequence is TGTGCCAGCAGCGTTGAACTAGCCAAAAACATTCAGTACTTC.

V usage is TRBV11-2 and J usage is TRBJ2-2; 9 nucleotides line up with TRBD1. Unmatched junction bases numbered 4, after V lost 1 base and J lost 4 bases. The CDR3 totals 16 residues. The V gene's germline CDR1 is SGHAT and CDR2 FQNNGV. CDR3 DNA sequence: TGTGCCAGCAGCTTAGTCGGGACAGGGCGCACCGGGGAGCTGTTTTTT. It encodes CASSLVGTGRTGELFF.

This sequence joins TRBV5-1 and TRBJ2-3; 8 bases are a match to TRBD1. V lost 4 bases, J lost 1 base, and 8 bases stayed unmatched. There are 16 residues in the CDR3. CDR1 and CDR2 (germline): SGHRS, YFSETQ. The CDR3 here is CASSAETGGGTDTQYF. As DNA, the CDR3 is TGCGCCAGCAGCGCGGAAACAGGGGGTGGCACAGATACGCAGTATTTT. Combining the CDR3 with reference TRBV5-1 and TRBJ2-3 gives the whole variable domain KAGVTQTPRYLIKTRGQQVTLSCSPISGHRSVSWYQQTPGQGLQFLFEYFSETQRNKGNFPGRFSGRQFSNSRSEMNVSTLELGDSALYLCASSAETGGGTDTQYFGPGTRLTVL.

This chain links TRBV7-9 with TRBJ2-7; 8 nucleotides line up with TRBD1. V gave up 5 bases and J gave up 5 bases; unmatched junction bases: 2. The CDR3 length is 12 residues. CDR1 and CDR2 (germline): SEHNR, FQNEAQ (reference sequence). This CDR3 reads CASSATGDEQYF. As DNA, the CDR3 is TGTGCCAGCAGCGCGACAGGGGACGAGCAGTACTTC. Supplemented by reference TRBV7-9 and TRBJ2-7, the full variable domain reads DTGVSQNPRHKITKRGQNVTFRCDPISEHNRLYWYRQTLGQGPEFLTYFQNEAQLEKSRLLSDRFSAERPKGSFSTLEIQRTEQGDSAMYLCASSATGDEQYFGPGTRLTVT.

This sequence joins TRBV11-2 and TRBJ1-1; possible D gene TRBD1, 6 bases. Trimming pared 5 bases from V and 8 bases from J, leaving 9 bases between. Germline values: CDR1 SGHAT, CDR2 FQNNGV. The CDR3 consists of 11 residues. The CDR3 nucleotides are TGTGCCAGCAGCCTCACAGGGGAAGCTTTCTTT. It is translated as CASSLTGEAFF.